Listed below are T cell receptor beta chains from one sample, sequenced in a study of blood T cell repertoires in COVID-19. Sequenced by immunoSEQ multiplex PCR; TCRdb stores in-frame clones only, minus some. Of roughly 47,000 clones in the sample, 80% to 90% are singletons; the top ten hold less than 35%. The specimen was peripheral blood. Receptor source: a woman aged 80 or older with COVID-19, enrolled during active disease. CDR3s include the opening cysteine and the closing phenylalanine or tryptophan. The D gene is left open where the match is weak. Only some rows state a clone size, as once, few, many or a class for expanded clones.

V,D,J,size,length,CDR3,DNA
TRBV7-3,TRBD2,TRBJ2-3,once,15,CASSPQGLGTDTQYF,TGTGCCAGCAGCCCCCAAGGACTAGGCACAGATACGCAGTATTTT
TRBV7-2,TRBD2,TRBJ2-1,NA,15,CASSLRSSGTPSRFF,TGTGCCAGCAGCTTAAGGTCCAGCGGGACCCCCTCCCGGTTCTTC
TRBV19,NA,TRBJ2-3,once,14,CASREQISTDTQYF,TGTGCCAGTAGGGAACAGATAAGCACAGATACGCAGTATTTT
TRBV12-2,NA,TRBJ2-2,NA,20,CASRLPSGPGGYVGGGELFF,TGTGCAAGTCGCTTACCCTCTGGCCCCGGGGGATACGTTGGGGGCGGGGAGCTGTTTTTT
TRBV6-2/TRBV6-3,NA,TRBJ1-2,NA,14,CASSAHRAPWDYTF,TGTGCCAGCAGTGCCCACAGGGCCCCCTGGGACTACACCTTC
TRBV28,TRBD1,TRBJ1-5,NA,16,CASTERDRTSNQPQHF,TGTGCCAGCACCGAACGGGACAGAACTAGCAATCAGCCCCAGCATTTT
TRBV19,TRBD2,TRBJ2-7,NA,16,CASSTSTSGRGYEQYF,TGTGCCAGTAGTACCTCAACTAGCGGGAGAGGGTACGAGCAGTACTTC
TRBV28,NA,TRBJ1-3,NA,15,CASSLGRTAGNTIYF,TGTGCCAGCAGTTTAGGCAGGACAGCTGGAAACACCATATATTTT
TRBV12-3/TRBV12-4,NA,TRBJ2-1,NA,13,CASRRSSYNEQFF,TGTGCCAGCAGGCGAAGCTCCTACAATGAGCAGTTCTTC
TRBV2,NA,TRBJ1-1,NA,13,CASSADMNTEAFF,TGTGCCAGCAGTGCTGACATGAACACTGAAGCTTTCTTT
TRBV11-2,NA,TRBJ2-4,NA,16,CASSLDMETGLNIQYF,TGTGCCAGCAGCTTAGATATGGAGACAGGCTTGAACATTCAGTACTTC
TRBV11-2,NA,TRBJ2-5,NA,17,CASSLDLHRAVQETQYF,TGTGCCAGCAGCTTAGACCTCCACAGGGCTGTCCAAGAGACCCAGTACTTC
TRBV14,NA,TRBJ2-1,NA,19,CASSLASGKKTLPHDEQFF,TGTGCCAGCAGCCTCGCGAGCGGAAAGAAAACCTTGCCCCACGATGAGCAGTTCTTC
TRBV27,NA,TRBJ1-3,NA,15,CASTPERVAGNTIYF,TGTGCCAGCACCCCTGAGAGGGTGGCTGGAAACACCATATATTTT
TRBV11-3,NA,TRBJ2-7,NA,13,CASSLEEGHEQYF,TGTGCCAGCAGCTTAGAGGAGGGCCACGAGCAGTACTTC
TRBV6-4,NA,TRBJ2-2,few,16,CASSDSGGTNTGELFF,TGTGCCAGCAGTGACTCTGGGGGGACCAACACCGGGGAGCTGTTTTTT
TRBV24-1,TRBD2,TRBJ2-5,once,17,CATSDPTPSGRGETQYF,TGTGCCACCAGTGATCCGACTCCTAGCGGGAGGGGAGAGACCCAGTACTTC
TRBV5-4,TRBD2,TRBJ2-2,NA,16,CASSFSSGKGGGELFF,TGTGCCAGCAGCTTCTCTAGCGGGAAAGGGGGCGGGGAGCTGTTTTTT
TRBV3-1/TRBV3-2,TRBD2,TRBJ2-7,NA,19,CASSQERAAGDAGHYEQYF,TGTGCCAGCAGCCAAGAAAGGGCTGCGGGGGACGCCGGTCACTACGAGCAGTACTTC
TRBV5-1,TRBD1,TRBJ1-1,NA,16,CASSLGPGGAGTEAFF,TGCGCCAGCAGCCTGGGGCCAGGGGGAGCAGGCACTGAAGCTTTCTTT
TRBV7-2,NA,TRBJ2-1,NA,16,CASSPRAVKSGNEQFF,TGTGCCAGCAGCCCTCGTGCGGTCAAATCGGGCAATGAGCAGTTCTTC
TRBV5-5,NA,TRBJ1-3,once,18,CASSPVGTQTILGNTIYF,TGTGCCAGCAGCCCGGTCGGGACACAAACGATCCTCGGAAACACCATATATTTT
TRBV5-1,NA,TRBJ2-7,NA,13,CASSLDTSYEQYF,TGCGCCAGCAGCCTGGACACCTCCTACGAGCAGTACTTC
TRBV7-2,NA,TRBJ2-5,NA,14,CASSLGTVQETQYF,TGTGCCAGCAGCTTAGGGACAGTTCAAGAGACCCAGTACTTC
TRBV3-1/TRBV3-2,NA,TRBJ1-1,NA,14,CASSQTQGRNEAFF,TGTGCCAGCAGCCAAACTCAGGGGCGAAATGAAGCTTTCTTT
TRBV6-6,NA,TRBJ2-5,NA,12,CASKGGAETQYF,TGTGCCAGCAAGGGGGGGGCAGAGACCCAGTACTTC
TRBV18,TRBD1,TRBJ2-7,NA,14,CASSLGTVSYEQYF,TGTGCCAGCTCACTAGGGACAGTTTCCTACGAGCAGTACTTC
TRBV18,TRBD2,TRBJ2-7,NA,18,CASSPSGTSGGLSYEQYF,TGTGCCAGCTCACCATCCGGAACTAGCGGGGGCCTCTCCTACGAGCAGTACTTC
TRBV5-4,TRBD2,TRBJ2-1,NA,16,CASSLKRGSSYNEQFF,TGTGCCAGCAGCTTAAAGCGGGGGAGCTCCTACAATGAGCAGTTCTTC
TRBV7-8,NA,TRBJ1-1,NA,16,CASSYRGMSVNTEAFF,TGTGCCAGCAGCTATCGGGGGATGAGTGTGAACACTGAAGCTTTCTTT
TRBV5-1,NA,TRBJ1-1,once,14,CASSFTGLNTEAFF,TGCGCCAGCAGCTTTACAGGGCTGAACACTGAAGCTTTCTTT
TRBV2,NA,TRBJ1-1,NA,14,CASSEWGPGTEAFF,TGTGCCAGCAGTGAATGGGGTCCGGGGACTGAAGCTTTCTTT
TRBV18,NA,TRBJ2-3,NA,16,CASSPERVGLGDTQYF,TGTGCCAGCTCACCAGAGAGGGTTGGTCTCGGGGATACGCAGTATTTT
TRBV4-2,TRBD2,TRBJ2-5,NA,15,CASSQGDGREETQYF,TGTGCCAGCAGCCAAGGGGACGGGAGGGAAGAGACCCAGTACTTC
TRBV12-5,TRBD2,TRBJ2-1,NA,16,CASGLVVSGSYNEQFF,TGTGCTAGTGGTTTGGTAGTAAGCGGGAGTTACAATGAGCAGTTCTTC
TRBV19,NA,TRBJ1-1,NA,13,CASIRLGGTEAFF,TGTGCCAGCATAAGGCTTGGGGGGACTGAAGCTTTCTTT
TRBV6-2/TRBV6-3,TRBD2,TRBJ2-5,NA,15,CASSLTSGRGETQYF,TGTGCCAGCAGCCTGACCAGCGGGAGAGGAGAGACCCAGTACTTC
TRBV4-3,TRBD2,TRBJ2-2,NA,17,CASSQGASGSIAGELFF,TGCGCCAGCAGCCAAGGGGCCAGCGGGAGTATTGCCGGGGAGCTGTTTTTT
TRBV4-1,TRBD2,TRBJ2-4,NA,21,CASSQEPKELADTGAKNIQYF,TGCGCCAGCAGCCAGGAGCCCAAGGAACTAGCGGACACTGGGGCCAAAAACATTCAGTACTTC
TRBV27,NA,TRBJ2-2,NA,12,CASRTDTGELFF,TGTGCCAGCAGGACAGACACCGGGGAGCTGTTTTTT
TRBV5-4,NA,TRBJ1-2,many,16,CASSFGLGTDIRGYTF,TGTGCCAGCAGCTTCGGGTTGGGTACGGACATACGGGGCTACACCTTC
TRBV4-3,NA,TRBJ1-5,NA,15,CASSQDWASNQPQHF,TGCGCCAGCAGCCAAGATTGGGCCAGCAATCAGCCCCAGCATTTT
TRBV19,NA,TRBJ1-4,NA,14,CASTSRRSHEKLFF,TGTGCCAGTACCTCCAGGAGGAGTCATGAAAAACTGTTTTTT
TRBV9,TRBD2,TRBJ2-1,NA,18,CASSVTSGSGSPYNEQFF,TGTGCCAGCAGCGTGACTAGCGGGAGTGGTAGCCCCTACAATGAGCAGTTCTTC
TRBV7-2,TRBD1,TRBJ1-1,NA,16,CASSLGQGASRGVAFF,TGTGCCAGCAGTTTAGGACAGGGGGCGAGCCGAGGGGTAGCTTTCTTT
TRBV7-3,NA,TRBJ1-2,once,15,CASSLAKASSGGYTF,TGTGCCAGCAGCCTTGCGAAGGCCAGTTCGGGAGGCTACACCTTC
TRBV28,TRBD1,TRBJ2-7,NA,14,CASSLGTGVNEQYF,TGTGCCAGCAGTTTAGGGACAGGGGTAAACGAGCAGTACTTC
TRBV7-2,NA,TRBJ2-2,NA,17,CASSPQTGISNTGELFF,TGTGCCAGCAGCCCCCAAACAGGGATTTCGAACACCGGGGAGCTGTTTTTT
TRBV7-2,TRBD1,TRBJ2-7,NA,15,CASSLAGQGFYEQYF,TGTGCCAGCAGCTTAGCGGGACAGGGCTTCTACGAGCAGTACTTC
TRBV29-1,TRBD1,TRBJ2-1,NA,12,CSALGGTGVQFF,TGCAGCGCCCTAGGCGGGACAGGGGTGCAGTTCTTC
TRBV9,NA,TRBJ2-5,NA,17,CASSPPVQAGPQETQYF,TGTGCCAGCAGCCCCCCAGTTCAGGCGGGACCCCAAGAGACCCAGTACTTC
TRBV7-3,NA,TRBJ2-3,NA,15,CASSLEGEGTDTQYF,TGTGCCAGCAGCTTAGAGGGGGAAGGCACAGATACGCAGTATTTT
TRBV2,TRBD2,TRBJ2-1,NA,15,CASRAGLALYNEQFF,TGTGCCAGCAGAGCTGGACTAGCGCTATACAATGAGCAGTTCTTC